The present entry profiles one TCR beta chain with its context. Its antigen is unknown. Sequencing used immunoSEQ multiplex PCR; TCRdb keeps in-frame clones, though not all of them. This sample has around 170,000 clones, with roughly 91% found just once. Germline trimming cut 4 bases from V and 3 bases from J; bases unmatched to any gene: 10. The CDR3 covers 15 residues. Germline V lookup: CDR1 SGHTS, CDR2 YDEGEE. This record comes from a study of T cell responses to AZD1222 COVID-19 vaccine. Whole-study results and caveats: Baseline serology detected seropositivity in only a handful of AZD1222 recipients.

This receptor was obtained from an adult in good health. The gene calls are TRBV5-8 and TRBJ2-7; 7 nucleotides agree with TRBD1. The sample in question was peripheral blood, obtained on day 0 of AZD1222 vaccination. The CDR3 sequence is CASSVNRGGLYEQYF. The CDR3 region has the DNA TGTGCCAGCAGCGTCAACAGGGGTGGGCTCTACGAGCAGTACTTC.